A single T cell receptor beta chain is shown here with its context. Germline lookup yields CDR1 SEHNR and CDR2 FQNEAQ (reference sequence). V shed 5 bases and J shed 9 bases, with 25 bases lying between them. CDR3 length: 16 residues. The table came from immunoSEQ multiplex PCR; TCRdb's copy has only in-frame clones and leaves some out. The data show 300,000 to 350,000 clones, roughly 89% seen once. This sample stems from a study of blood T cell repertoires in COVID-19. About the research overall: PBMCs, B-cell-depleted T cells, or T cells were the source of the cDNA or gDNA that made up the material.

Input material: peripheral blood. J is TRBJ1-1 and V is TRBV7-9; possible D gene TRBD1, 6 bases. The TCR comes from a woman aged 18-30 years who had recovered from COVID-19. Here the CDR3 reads CASSPDSTGIPRQAFF. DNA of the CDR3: TGTGCCAGCAGCCCAGATTCTACAGGGATTCCACGCCAAGCTTTCTTT.